This T cell receptor (beta chain) emerged from a study of T cells in women clearing cervical HPV infection. TCRdb keeps only in-frame clones here, not all; method: immunoSEQ multiplex PCR. The table lists around 15,000 clones, with around 11% in the top ten. The TCR sequence derives from a woman between 18 and 69 years old with a cervical HPV16 infection that either progressed to CIN3+ or cleared (not recorded which). Sequencing used blood buffy coat.

The CDR3 sequence is CSASLDRTKNYGYTF. Partial CDR3 DNA: TGCAGTGCTAGCCTGGACAGGACAAAAAACTATGGC. The chain combines TRBV20-1 with TRBJ1-2; the match to TRBD1 covers 7 bases. The read halts 3 residues ahead of the CDR3 end, with the missing end drawn from the germline J gene. V gave up 3 bases and J gave up 2 bases; unmatched junction bases: 9. The germline V gene encodes CDR1 DFQATT and CDR2 SNEGSKA (reference sequence). CDR3 size: 15 residues.